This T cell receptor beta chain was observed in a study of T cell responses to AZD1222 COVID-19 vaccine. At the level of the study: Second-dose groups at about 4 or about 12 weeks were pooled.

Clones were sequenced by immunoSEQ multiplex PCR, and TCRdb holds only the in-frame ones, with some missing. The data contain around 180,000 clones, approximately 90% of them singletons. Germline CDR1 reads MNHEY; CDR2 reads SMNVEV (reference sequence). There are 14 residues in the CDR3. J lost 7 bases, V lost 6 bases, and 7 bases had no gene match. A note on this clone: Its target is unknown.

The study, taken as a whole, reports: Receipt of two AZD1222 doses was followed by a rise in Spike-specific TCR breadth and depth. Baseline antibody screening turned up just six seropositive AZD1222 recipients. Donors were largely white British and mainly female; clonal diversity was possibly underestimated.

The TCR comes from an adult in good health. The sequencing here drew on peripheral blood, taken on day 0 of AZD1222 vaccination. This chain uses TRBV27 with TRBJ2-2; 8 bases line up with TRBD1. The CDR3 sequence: CASSRTGSDGELFF. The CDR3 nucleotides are TGTGCCAGCAGCCGGACAGGGTCGGACGGGGAGCTGTTTTTT.